This is a list of T cell receptor beta chains from one sample in a study of T-cell memory formation after mild COVID-19. TCRdb re-analysed the 5' RACE reads in MiXCR, keeping a single row per CDR3 protein. The sample holds 35,000 to 50,000 distinct CDR3 sequences; 8.5% to 10% are singletons and the top ten take about 10%. The sequencing sample was made of PBMCs or a T cell subset sorted from them (not recorded which). All receptors derive from an adult woman who had mild COVID-19 (a few samples of this study predate the infection). Cell type and time point are not known. The conserved cysteine and the conserved F or W are not part of the CDR3 here. Each record gives: D gene, CDR3 length, V gene, J gene, CDR3 protein. D genes are given only for firm matches.

-	10	TRBV29-1	TRBJ2-7	SVYQNHYEQY
-	13	TRBV2	TRBJ2-1	ASRERDSSYNEQF
TRBD1	10	TRBV20-1	TRBJ1-1	SANDRVTEAF
-	12	TRBV9	TRBJ2-7	ASSVGTTNYEQY
-	13	TRBV20-1	TRBJ1-5	SAGRRDNRHQPQH
-	13	TRBV4-1	TRBJ1-1	ASSQEGRGHTEAF
-	14	TRBV25-1	TRBJ2-4	ASSGRLGLPKNIQY
TRBD2	13	TRBV7-9	TRBJ2-3	ASTPWRGGSDTQY
-	11	TRBV5-1	TRBJ2-7	ASMDGAGYEQY
-	13	TRBV5-6	TRBJ2-2	ASSWGFSVTGELF
-	12	TRBV4-2	TRBJ2-5	ASSQASTEETQY
-	13	TRBV7-6	TRBJ1-6	ASSPGGNYNSPLH
-	10	TRBV12-3/TRBV12-4	TRBJ2-7	ASKRENYEQY
TRBD2	15	TRBV6-5	TRBJ2-7	ASTRLARPPSSYEQY
TRBD2	16	TRBV24-1	TRBJ2-2	ATSDLQASGSGTGELF
TRBD2	20	TRBV5-5	TRBJ2-6	ASSLKGSLAGDTAIRANVLT
TRBD1	13	TRBV5-1	TRBJ1-6	ASSANRGRNSPLH
TRBD1	16	TRBV7-6	TRBJ2-3	ASSLGGAGGFWTDTQY
TRBD2	14	TRBV6-1	TRBJ2-1	ASSERVGTSYNEQF
TRBD1	11	TRBV18	TRBJ2-7	ASSSTGVSEQY
-	12	TRBV11-2	TRBJ2-7	ASGASVLEDEQY
TRBD2	16	TRBV7-3	TRBJ2-1	ASSLTSGLGMTYNEQF
-	11	TRBV5-1	TRBJ2-1	ASSLGYPSEQF
-	16	TRBV18	TRBJ2-3	ASSPPVGSPGPTDTQY
-	13	TRBV24-1	TRBJ2-1	ATSDPSLPGNEQF
-	12	TRBV5-1	TRBJ2-1	ASSFLGAGNEQF
TRBD2	13	TRBV12-3/TRBV12-4	TRBJ2-1	ASSPGTSGRDEQF
-	14	TRBV5-4	TRBJ2-3	ASSSPQGGSTDTQY
-	15	TRBV5-1	TRBJ2-1	ASSLSPLGGPYNEQF
-	12	TRBV10-3	TRBJ1-3	AISEDARGNTIY
-	12	TRBV5-4	TRBJ1-2	ASSPEQGYYGYT
TRBD2	17	TRBV20-1	TRBJ2-5	SARGGMGLAGGTQETQY
TRBD2	11	TRBV12-3/TRBV12-4	TRBJ2-1	ASSSAGDYEQF
-	12	TRBV7-3	TRBJ2-7	ASSLERDTYEQY
TRBD2	14	TRBV12-3/TRBV12-4	TRBJ2-3	ASSLGGGPNTDTQY
-	14	TRBV5-6	TRBJ1-5	ASSFERGPPNQPQH